This T cell receptor beta chain was captured in a study of blood T cell repertoires in COVID-19. Assay used: immunoSEQ multiplex PCR; TCRdb lists only in-frame clones, some missing. Of roughly 280,000 clones listed, around nine tenths are singletons. This CDR3 comprises 14 residues. Germline lookup yields CDR1 KGHSH and CDR2 LQKENI. The V gene lost 0 bases and the J gene lost 6 bases, with 9 bases spanning the gap. This receptor was taken from a man aged 35 to 55 with active or convalescent COVID-19. The chain joins TRBV18 to TRBJ2-4; perhaps TRBD2 as D (6 bases). The sequencing sample was made of peripheral blood. DNA for the CDR3: TGTGCCAGCTCACCACCGACGGGGGTAAACATTCAGTACTTC. Encoded protein: CASSPPTGVNIQYF.